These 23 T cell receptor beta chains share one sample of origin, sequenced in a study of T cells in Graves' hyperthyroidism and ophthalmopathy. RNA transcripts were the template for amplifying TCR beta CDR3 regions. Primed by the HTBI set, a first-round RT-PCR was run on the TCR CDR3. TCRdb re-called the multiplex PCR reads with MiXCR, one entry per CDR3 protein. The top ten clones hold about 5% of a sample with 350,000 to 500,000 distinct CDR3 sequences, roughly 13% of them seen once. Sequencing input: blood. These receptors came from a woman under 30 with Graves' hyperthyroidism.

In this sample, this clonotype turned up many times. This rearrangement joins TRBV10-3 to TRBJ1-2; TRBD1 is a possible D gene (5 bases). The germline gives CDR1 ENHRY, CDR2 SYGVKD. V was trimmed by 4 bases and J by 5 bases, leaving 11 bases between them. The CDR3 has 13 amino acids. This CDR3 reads CAISVGGGYGYTF. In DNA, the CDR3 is TGTGCCATCAGTGTCGGGGGGGGGTATGGCTACACCTTC.

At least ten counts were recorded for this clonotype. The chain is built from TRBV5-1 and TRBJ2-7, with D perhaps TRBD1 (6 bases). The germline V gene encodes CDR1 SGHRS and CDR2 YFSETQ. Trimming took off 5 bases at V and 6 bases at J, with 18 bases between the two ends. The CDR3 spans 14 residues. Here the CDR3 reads CASSLDSGEAEQYF. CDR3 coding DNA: TGCGCCAGCAGTCTGGACAGCGGTGAGGCCGAGCAGTACTTC.

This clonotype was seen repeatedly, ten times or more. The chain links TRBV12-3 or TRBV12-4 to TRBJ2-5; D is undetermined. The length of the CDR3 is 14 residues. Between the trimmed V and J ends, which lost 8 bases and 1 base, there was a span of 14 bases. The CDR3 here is CASLAQGFQETQYF. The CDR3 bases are TGTGCCAGCCTTGCACAAGGATTCCAAGAGACCCAGTACTTC.

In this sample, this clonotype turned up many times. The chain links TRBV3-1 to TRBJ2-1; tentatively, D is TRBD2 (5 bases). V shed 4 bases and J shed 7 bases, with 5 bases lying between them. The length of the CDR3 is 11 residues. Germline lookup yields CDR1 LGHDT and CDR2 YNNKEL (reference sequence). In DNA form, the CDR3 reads TGTGCCAGCAGCCGGGAGAATGAGCAGTTCTTC. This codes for CASSRENEQFF.

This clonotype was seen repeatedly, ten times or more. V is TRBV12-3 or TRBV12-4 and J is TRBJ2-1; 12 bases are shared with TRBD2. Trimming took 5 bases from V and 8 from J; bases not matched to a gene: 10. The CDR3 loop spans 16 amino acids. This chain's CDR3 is CASSPRLAGVFDEQFF. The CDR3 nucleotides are TGTGCCAGCAGTCCCCGACTAGCGGGAGTATTTGATGAGCAGTTCTTC.

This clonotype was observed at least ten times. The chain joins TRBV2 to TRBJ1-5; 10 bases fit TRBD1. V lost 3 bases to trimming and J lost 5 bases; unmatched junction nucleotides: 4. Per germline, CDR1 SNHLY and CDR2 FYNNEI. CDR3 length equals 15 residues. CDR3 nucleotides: TGTGCCAGCAGTGATACCGGGACAGGGGATCAGCCCCAGCATTTT. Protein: CASSDTGTGDQPQHF.

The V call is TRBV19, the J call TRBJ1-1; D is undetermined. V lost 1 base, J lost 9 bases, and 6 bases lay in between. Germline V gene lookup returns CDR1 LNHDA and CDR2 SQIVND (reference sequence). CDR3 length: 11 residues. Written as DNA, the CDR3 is TGTGCCAGTAGTATAGCGGGGAAAGCTTTCTTT. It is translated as CASSIAGKAFF.

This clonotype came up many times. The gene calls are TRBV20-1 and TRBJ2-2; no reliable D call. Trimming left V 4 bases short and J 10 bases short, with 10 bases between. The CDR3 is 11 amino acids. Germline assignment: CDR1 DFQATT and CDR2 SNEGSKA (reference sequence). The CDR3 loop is CSAIDEEELFF. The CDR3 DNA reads TGCAGTGCTATCGATGAGGAGGAGCTGTTTTTT.

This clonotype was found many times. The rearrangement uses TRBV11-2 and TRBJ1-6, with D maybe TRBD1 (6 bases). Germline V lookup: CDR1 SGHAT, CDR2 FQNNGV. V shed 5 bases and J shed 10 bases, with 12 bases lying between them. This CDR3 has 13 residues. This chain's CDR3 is CASSEGGTSPLHF. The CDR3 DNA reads TGTGCCAGCAGCGAAGGGGGGACCTCACCCCTCCACTTT. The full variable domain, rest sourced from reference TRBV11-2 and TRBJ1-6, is EAGVAQSPRYKIIEKRQSVAFWCNPISGHATLYWYQQILGQGPKLLIQFQNNGVVDDSQLPKDRFSAERLKGVDSTLKIQPAKLEDSAVYLCASSEGGTSPLHFGNGTRLTVT.

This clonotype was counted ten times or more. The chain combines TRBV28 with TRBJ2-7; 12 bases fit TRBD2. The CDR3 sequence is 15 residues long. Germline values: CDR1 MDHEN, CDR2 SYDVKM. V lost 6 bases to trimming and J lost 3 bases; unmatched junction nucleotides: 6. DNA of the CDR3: TGTGCCAGCAGCAAAGGACTAGCGGGGCGCTACGAGCAGTACTTC. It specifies CASSKGLAGRYEQYF.

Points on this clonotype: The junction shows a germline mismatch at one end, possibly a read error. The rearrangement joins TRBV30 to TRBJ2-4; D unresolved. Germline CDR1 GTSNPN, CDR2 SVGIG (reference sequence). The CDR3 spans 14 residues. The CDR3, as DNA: TGTGCCTGGGGACCCTTAGAAACCAAAAACATTCAGCACTTC. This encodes CAWGPLETKNIQHF.

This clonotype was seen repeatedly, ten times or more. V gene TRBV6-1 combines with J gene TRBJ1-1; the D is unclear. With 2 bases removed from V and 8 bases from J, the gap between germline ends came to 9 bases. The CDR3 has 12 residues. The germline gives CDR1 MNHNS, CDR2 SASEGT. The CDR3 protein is CASSEYSMEAFF. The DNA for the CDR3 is TGTGCCAGCAGTGAATATTCAATGGAAGCTTTCTTT.

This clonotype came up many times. CDR3 in amino acids: CASSPSKGGNEQFF. The CDR3 DNA is TGTGCCAGCAGTCCCAGCAAGGGGGGCAATGAGCAGTTCTTC. The chain is built from TRBV6-4 and TRBJ2-1; D may be TRBD1 or TRBD2 (6 bases each). Per germline, CDR1 MRHNA and CDR2 SNTAGT. CDR3 length: 14 amino acids. Trimming took 5 bases from V and 6 from J, leaving 14 bases between them.

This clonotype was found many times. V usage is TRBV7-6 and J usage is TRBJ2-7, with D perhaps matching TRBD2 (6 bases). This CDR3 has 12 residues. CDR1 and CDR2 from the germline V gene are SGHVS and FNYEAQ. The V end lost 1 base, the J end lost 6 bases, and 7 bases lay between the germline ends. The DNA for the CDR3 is TGTGCCAGCAGCTTAGGGACTACCGAGCAGTACTTC. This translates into CASSLGTTEQYF.

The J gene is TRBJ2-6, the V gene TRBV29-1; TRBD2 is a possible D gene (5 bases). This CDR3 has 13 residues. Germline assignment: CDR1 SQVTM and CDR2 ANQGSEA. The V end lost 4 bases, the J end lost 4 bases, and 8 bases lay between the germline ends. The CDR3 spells CSVAGLGANVLTF. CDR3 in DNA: TGCAGCGTTGCGGGGTTGGGGGCCAACGTCCTGACTTTC. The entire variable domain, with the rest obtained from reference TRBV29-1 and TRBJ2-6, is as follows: SAVISQKPSRDICQRGTSLTIQCQVDSQVTMMFWYRQQPGQSLTLIATANQGSEATYESGFVIDKFPISRPNLTFSTLTVSNMSPEDSSIYLCSVAGLGANVLTFGAGSRLTVL.

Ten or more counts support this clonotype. This CDR3 is CSAGLGGGSEKLFF. DNA of the CDR3: TGCAGTGCTGGTCTGGGGGGGGGAAGTGAAAAACTGTTTTTT. This chain connects TRBV20-1 to TRBJ1-4; maybe TRBD1 (5 bases). Looked up from germline, CDR1 is DFQATT and CDR2 is SNEGSKA (reference sequence). This CDR3 comprises 14 residues. V shed 5 bases and J shed 7 bases, with 17 bases lying between them.

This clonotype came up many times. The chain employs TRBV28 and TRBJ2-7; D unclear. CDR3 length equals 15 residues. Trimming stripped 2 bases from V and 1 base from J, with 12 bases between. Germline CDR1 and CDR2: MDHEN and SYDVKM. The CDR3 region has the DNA TGTGCCAGCAGTTTAGTTTCGGCAGGTTCCTACGAGCAGTACTTC. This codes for CASSLVSAGSYEQYF.

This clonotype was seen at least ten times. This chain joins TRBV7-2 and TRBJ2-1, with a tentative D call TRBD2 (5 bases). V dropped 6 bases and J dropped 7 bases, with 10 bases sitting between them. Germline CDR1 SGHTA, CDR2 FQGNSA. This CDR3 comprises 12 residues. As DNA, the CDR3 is TGTGCCAGCAGTTCGGGGTTGAATGAGCAGTTCTTC. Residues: CASSSGLNEQFF.

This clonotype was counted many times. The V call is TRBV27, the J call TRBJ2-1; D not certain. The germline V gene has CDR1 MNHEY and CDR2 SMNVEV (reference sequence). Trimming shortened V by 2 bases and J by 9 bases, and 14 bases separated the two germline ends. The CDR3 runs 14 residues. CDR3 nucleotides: TGTGCCAGCAGTTTACCCGAAGGAGTATCTGAGCAGTTCTTC. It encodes CASSLPEGVSEQFF.

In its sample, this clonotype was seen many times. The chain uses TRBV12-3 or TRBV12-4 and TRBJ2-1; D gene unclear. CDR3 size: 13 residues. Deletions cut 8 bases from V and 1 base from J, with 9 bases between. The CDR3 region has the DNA TGTGCCAGCTTCGGGCTTTCCTACAATGAGCAGTTCTTC. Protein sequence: CASFGLSYNEQFF.

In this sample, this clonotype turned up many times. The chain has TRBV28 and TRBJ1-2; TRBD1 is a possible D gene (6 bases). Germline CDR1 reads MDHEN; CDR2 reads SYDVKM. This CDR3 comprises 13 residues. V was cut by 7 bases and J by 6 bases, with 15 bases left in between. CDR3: CASIGRGPDGYTF. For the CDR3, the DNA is TGTGCCAGCATCGGCAGGGGTCCGGATGGCTACACCTTC.

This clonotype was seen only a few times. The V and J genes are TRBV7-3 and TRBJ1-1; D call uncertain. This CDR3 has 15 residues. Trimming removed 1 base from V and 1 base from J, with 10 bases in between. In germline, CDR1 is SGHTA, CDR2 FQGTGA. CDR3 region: CASSLRGGANTEAFF. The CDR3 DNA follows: TGTGCCAGCAGCTTAAGAGGAGGAGCGAACACTGAAGCTTTCTTT. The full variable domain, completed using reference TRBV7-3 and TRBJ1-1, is GAGVSQTPSNKVTEKGKYVELRCDPISGHTALYWYRQSLGQGPEFLIYFQGTGAADDSGLPNDRFFAVRPEGSVSTLKIQRTERGDSAVYLCASSLRGGANTEAFFGQGTRLTVV.

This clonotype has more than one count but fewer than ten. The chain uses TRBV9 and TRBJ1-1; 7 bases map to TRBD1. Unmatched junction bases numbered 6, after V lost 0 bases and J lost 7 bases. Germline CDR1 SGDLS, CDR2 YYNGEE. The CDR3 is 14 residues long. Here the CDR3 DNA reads TGTGCCAGCAGCGTAGCGACAGGGTACGGTGAAGCTTTCTTT. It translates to CASSVATGYGEAFF.